This T cell receptor (beta chain) was retrieved from a study of blood T cell repertoires in COVID-19. Study-level background: Sample material is recorded as cDNA or gDNA derived from T cells, B-cell-depleted T cells, or PBMCs.

How the authors handled the data: Scientists estimated how many nucleated cells there were by amplifying reference gene primers. The table came from immunoSEQ multiplex PCR; TCRdb's copy has only in-frame clones and leaves some out. From that table come the V and J calls and clone size; the DNA was used to work out D and trimming. This sample has 250,000 to 300,000 clones, with roughly 93% found just once. Cohorts were determined from participant-reported clinical history. CDR3 length: 15 amino acids. V was clipped by 6 bases and J by 2 bases; unmatched bases: 9. The germline V gene has CDR1 LGHDT and CDR2 YNNKEL (reference sequence).

The source of this sequence is a woman aged 40 to 50 with acute COVID-19. The rearrangement joins TRBV3-1 (or the pseudogene TRBV3-2) to TRBJ2-5; 7 bases line up with TRBD2. Source material: PBMCs or T cells enriched from blood (not recorded which). Here the CDR3 reads CASRHRLAPQETQYF. CDR3 nucleotide sequence: TGTGCCAGCAGACACCGACTAGCCCCTCAAGAGACCCAGTACTTC.